One sample yielded the 10 T cell receptor beta chains listed below, sequenced in a study of T cell repertoires in cytomegalovirus infection. Using its own MiXCR run on the reads, TCRdb lists one record per CDR3 protein. This table holds around 900,000 distinct CDR3 sequences, around 30% found once. Their antigens are not known. The starting material was cultured CD8+ T cells from PBMCs, obtained from culture after CMV antigen stimulation. Source of these receptors: a human donor in good health (CMV status not recorded). Some clones in this sample may be carry-over from other donors' samples.

In regard to this clonotype: A junction boundary mismatches the germline segment, possibly from a read error. This chain links TRBV5-1 with TRBJ2-6; a possible D gene is TRBD1 (5 bases). CDR1 and CDR2 (germline): SGHRS, YFSETQ. This CDR3 has 16 amino acids. The CDR3 protein is CASSWEGVAGANVQTF. CDR3 sequence (DNA): TGCGCCAGCAGCTGGGAAGGGGTAGCTGGGGCCAACGTCCAGACTTTC.

This chain joins TRBV10-3 and TRBJ2-1; 9 bases agree with TRBD2. The V gene's germline CDR1 is ENHRY and CDR2 SYGVKD. V shed 0 bases and J 15 bases; nucleotides not matched to a gene: 6. This CDR3 spans 13 amino acids. CDR3 loop: CAISESSAGGMFF. The CDR3 nucleotides are TGTGCCATCAGTGAGTCGTCAGCGGGGGGTATGTTCTTC.

This clonotype turned up a few times. The chain couples TRBV6-1 to TRBJ1-5; TRBD1 aligns across 9 bases. V shed 5 bases and J 6 bases; nucleotides not matched to a gene: 5. Per germline, CDR1 MNHNS and CDR2 SASEGT. The CDR3 is 14 residues long. The CDR3 is CASSNRGPGQPQHF. CDR3 in DNA: TGTGCCAGCAGTAACAGGGGGCCGGGTCAGCCCCAGCATTTT.

The table lists this clonotype with a few counts. The rearrangement joins TRBV7-8 to TRBJ1-5; D gene ambiguous. Trimming shortened V by 1 base and J by 5 bases, and 15 bases separated the two germline ends. Germline V gives CDR1 SGHVS, CDR2 FQNEAQ. The CDR3 sequence is 16 residues long. The CDR3 sequence: CASSLDLTRWDQPQHF. DNA for the CDR3: TGTGCCAGCAGCTTAGACCTCACTCGATGGGATCAGCCCCAGCATTTT. Based on the CDR3 plus reference TRBV7-8 and TRBJ1-5, the full variable domain is GAGVSQSPRYKVAKRGQDVALRCDPISGHVSLFWYQQALGQGPEFLTYFQNEAQLDKSGLPSDRFFAERPEGSVSTLKIQRTQQEDSAVYLCASSLDLTRWDQPQHFGDGTRLSIL.

This clonotype was found a few times. The CDR3 sequence: CASSSAGGYPSGANVLTF. CDR3 DNA: TGTGCCAGCAGCTCCGCCGGGGGTTACCCCTCTGGGGCCAACGTCCTGACTTTC. The chain has TRBV7-2 and TRBJ2-6; TRBD2 might be the D (6 bases). Germline CDR1 SGHTA, CDR2 FQGNSA. V lost 4 bases and J lost 0, with 16 bases in between. This CDR3 spans 18 amino acids.

This clonotype was counted only a few times. The chain couples TRBV2 to TRBJ2-2; no firm D call. Deletions cut 9 bases from V and 0 bases from J, with 8 bases between. Per the germline V gene, CDR1 is SNHLY and CDR2 is FYNNEI. CDR3 length: 13 amino acids. In DNA form, the CDR3 reads TGTGCCAGTAGCAGACCGAACACCGGGGAGCTGTTTTTT. Translation: CASSRPNTGELFF. Combining the CDR3 with reference TRBV2 and TRBJ2-2 gives the whole variable domain EPEVTQTPSHQVTQMGQEVILRCVPISNHLYFYWYRQILGQKVEFLVSFYNNEISEKSEIFDDQFSVERPDGSNFTLKIRSTKLEDSAMYFCASSRPNTGELFFGEGSRLTVL.

This chain uses TRBV7-9 with TRBJ2-3; 7 nucleotides match TRBD1. The CDR3 runs to 17 residues. V lost 5 bases to trimming and J lost 3 bases; unmatched junction nucleotides: 14. Germline lookup yields CDR1 SEHNR and CDR2 FQNEAQ (reference sequence). This CDR3 is CASSGRSSQGETDTQYF. The CDR3 DNA reads as TGTGCCAGCAGCGGCCGGTCTTCTCAGGGGGAGACAGATACGCAGTATTTT.

This clonotype was detected a few times. The V and J genes are TRBV7-6 and TRBJ1-4; D uncertain. V gave up 4 bases and J gave up 0 bases, with 6 bases separating them. The germline V gene encodes CDR1 SGHVS and CDR2 FNYEAQ. The CDR3 sequence is 14 residues long. The CDR3 DNA reads TGTGCCAGCAGCTCGTTTGCAACTAATGAAAAACTGTTTTTT. Its translation: CASSSFATNEKLFF.

J is TRBJ2-3 and V is TRBV27; possible D gene TRBD1, 6 bases. The V gene's germline CDR1 is MNHEY and CDR2 SMNVEV (reference sequence). The V end was cut by 6 bases, the J end by 2 bases, with 15 bases between. The CDR3 has 15 residues. The CDR3 DNA sequence: TGTGCCAGCAGCCGTGACAGGAGCAACACAGATACGCAGTATTTT. Translation: CASSRDRSNTDTQYF.

This clonotype showed up many times. The rearrangement uses TRBV12-3 or TRBV12-4 and TRBJ1-1, with TRBD1 as a possible D gene (5 bases). This CDR3 region has 15 residues. Trimming shortened V by 5 bases and J by 3 bases, and 16 bases separated the two germline ends. The CDR3 is CASSPLGGGDTEAFF. In DNA form, the CDR3 reads TGTGCCAGCAGTCCACTCGGGGGGGGGGACACTGAAGCTTTCTTT.